This record concerns one TCR beta chain sequence. The antigen is not known. Here immunoSEQ multiplex PCR was the method, and the copy in TCRdb shows in-frame clones only, minus some. The sample contains around 120,000 clones, 70% to 85% of which appear only once. V lost 5 bases and J 4 bases, leaving 27 bases between the germline ends. CDR1 and CDR2 from the germline V gene are MNHEY and SMNVEV (reference sequence). There are 18 residues in the CDR3. The data derive from a study of T cell responses to AZD1222 COVID-19 vaccine. General observations from the study: Per reports, nearly half of all spike-specific TCRs target regions that are unmutated in variants. The donor cohort was predominantly white British with a female majority, and clonal diversity may have been underestimated.

The sequencing here drew on peripheral blood, taken on day 0 of AZD1222 vaccination. The sequence derives from an adult in good health. The chain uses TRBV27 and TRBJ2-7; perhaps D is TRBD1 or TRBD2 (5 bases each). The CDR3 DNA reads TGTGCCAGCAGTCCACGGGGCACCGGACATGCCTCTTGGTACGAGCAGTACTTC. This sequence encodes CASSPRGTGHASWYEQYF.